This paragraph covers one T cell receptor beta chain sequence. Its antigen remains unidentified. This specimen comes from a study of cytomegalovirus exposure and HLA in healthy donors. Germline CDR1 is SGHNT and CDR2 is YENEEA. The CDR3 is made up of 15 amino acids. The V and J ends lost 4 bases and 2 bases respectively, with 12 bases between them. Broader study findings: Relative to the roughly 640-donor mean, N-insertions were reportedly fewer in an Asian-associated ancestry cluster in a later analysis. Among the sequence variants, a highly shared cluster was likely an artifact of sequencing.

Researchers ran the PCR with 60 Vbeta and 13 Jbeta primers. Measured with immunoSEQ multiplex PCR; TCRdb has only the in-frame clones, and not every one. The sample has about 190,000 clones; 74% are singletons. Specimen: PBMCs. This chain connects TRBV11-3 to TRBJ2-1, with D tentatively TRBD1 (6 bases). The receptor's source is a young woman in good health and CMV-seropositive. This CDR3 is CASSSSDRPYNEQFF. CDR3 sequence (DNA): TGTGCCAGCAGCTCCTCCGACAGGCCCTACAATGAGCAGTTCTTC. Full variable domain (rest looked up from reference TRBV11-3 and TRBJ2-1): EAGVVQSPRYKIIEKKQPVAFWCNPISGHNTLYWYLQNLGQGPELLIRYENEEAVDDSQLPKDRFSAERLKGVDSTLKIQPAELGDSAVYLCASSSSDRPYNEQFFGPGTRLTVL.